This T cell receptor (beta chain) was identified in a study of response to subunit inactivated influenza vaccine. A single record per CDR3 protein comes from TCRdb applying MiXCR to the RT-PCR reads. This sample has 530,000 or so distinct CDR3 sequences, with 10% to 15% found just once. V shed 6 bases and J 4 bases; nucleotides not matched to a gene: 11. This CDR3 comprises 14 residues. CDR1 SQVTM and CDR2 ANQGSEA come from the germline V gene. This clonotype has at least ten counts. This specimen was PBMCs from blood, taken on the day of vaccination. The chain has TRBV29-1 and TRBJ2-7, with 8 bases that match TRBD1. This receptor was obtained from a man over 45 who received an inactivated influenza vaccine. Here the CDR3 DNA reads TGCAGCGTGATAAACCGGGACAGGAATTACGAGCAGTACTTC. Protein sequence: CSVINRDRNYEQYF.